This T cell receptor (beta chain) was obtained from a study of T cells after yellow fever vaccination. General study results and limits: FACS-sorted repertoires could harbor abundant contaminating bulk-population clonotypes. A large majority of primary-vaccination clones showed up again after the booster (about 96% CD4, 88% CD8). Peaking on day 5 versus 15, the secondary response was faster but weaker.

The germline V and J ends were trimmed by 3 bases and 4 bases, with 11 bases remaining between them. CDR1 and CDR2 (germline): KGHDR, SFDVKD. This CDR3 region has 14 residues. A 5'RACE template-switching step, the method used to make TCR cDNA, added a universal primer site and UMIs. MiXCR, applied by TCRdb to the 5' RACE reads, yields one record per CDR3 protein. The data contain hundreds of thousands of distinct CDR3 sequences, 21% of them singletons. This clonotype turned up a few times. Its antigen remains unidentified. This sample comprised PBMCs, obtained 21 days after the first yellow fever vaccination. This TCR derives from a man aged 18 to 29 who received the YFV17D yellow fever vaccine. V is TRBV24-1 and J is TRBJ2-5; the D gene is possibly TRBD1 (5 bases). The CDR3 loop reads CATSDQGERETQYF. CDR3 coding DNA: TGTGCCACCAGTGATCAGGGTGAAAGAGAGACCCAGTACTTC.